This T cell receptor (beta chain) is drawn from a study of T-cell reconstitution after alpha-beta-depleted transplantation in children. Unique molecular identifiers were used to barcode this TCRbeta library. TCRdb reprocessed the PCR reads with MiXCR, giving one entry per CDR3 protein. The sample shows approximately 800,000 distinct CDR3 sequences, 15% to 20% of them seen only once. Study outcomes and limitations: Reportedly, roughly two months post-transplant, alpha-beta T cells arose from several hundred expanded graft clones.

Comments on this clonotype: Its target is not known.

The CDR3 runs to 16 residues. Germline assignment: CDR1 SNHLY and CDR2 FYNNEI. The ends were cut back, 1 base at V and 1 base at J, with 14 bases in the middle. This chain joins TRBV2 and TRBJ2-7; no clear D. This TCR derives from a male patient between 10 and 17 years old who had a stem cell transplant for acute lymphoblastic leukemia, so the T cells may come from the graft donor. Sample: PBMCs, mostly from graft donor cells, taken 360 days after TCRalphabeta/CD19-depleted stem cell transplant. The CDR3 protein is CASSEGYSRTSYEQYF. As DNA, the CDR3 is TGTGCCAGCAGTGAAGGCTACAGTAGAACGTCCTACGAGCAGTACTTC.